The 17 T cell receptor beta chains below come from one sample, sequenced in a study of spatial heterogeneity in lung cancer (dated by TCRdb to between 2018 and 2021). The time point label, read with the paper, signifies: sample taken at primary tumor resection. These receptors' antigens are unknown. Results the study describes overall, beyond this receptor: A correlation was observed between the number of expanded intratumoral alpha and beta TCRs and the tumor nonsynonymous mutation count.

To prepare the library, 5' RACE was applied. The data were produced on a NextSeq 500. TCRdb applied fastp at Q25 and MiXCR to the public reads, then kept only in-frame beta chains. Identical CDR3 proteins give one entry, which carries the most common genes and DNA. This sample holds under 20,000 distinct CDR3 sequences; 5.8% were observed only once. About a tenth of the sample rests with the top ten. The sample in question was lung tumor tissue, obtained at surgery. All receptors come from a female donor with early-stage non-small cell lung cancer.

This clonotype was detected ten times or more. This beta chain is an unintended read in a library built for alpha chains; its size means little. The chain employs TRBV20-1 and TRBJ1-5; a possible D gene is TRBD1 (6 bases). Trimming took 1 base from V and 7 from J, leaving 11 bases between them. This CDR3 contains 13 residues. Germline values: CDR1 DFQATT, CDR2 SNEGSKA (reference sequence). This CDR3 is CSARVPQGQPQHF. CDR3 nucleotide sequence: TGCAGTGCTAGAGTTCCCCAGGGGCAGCCCCAGCATTTT.

This clonotype was counted ten times or more. Little can be read into the size of this beta chain, an off-target read in a library designed for alpha chains. V and J are TRBV20-1 and TRBJ2-6, with 7 bases lining up with TRBD2. This CDR3 comprises 16 residues. CDR1 DFQATT and CDR2 SNEGSKA come from the germline V gene (reference sequence). V was pared by 3 bases and J by 0 bases, with 5 bases of the junction left unmatched. CDR3: CSASGGEGSGANVLTF. For the CDR3, the DNA is TGCAGTGCTAGCGGAGGGGAGGGCTCTGGGGCCAACGTCCTGACTTTC.

This clonotype was recorded a few times. This beta chain represents an off-target read in a library built for alpha chains; its size is of limited meaning. The V and J genes are TRBV5-1 and TRBJ2-7, with D perhaps matching TRBD2 (5 bases). V lost 2 bases to trimming and J lost 3 bases, with 15 bases between them. Per germline, CDR1 SGHRS and CDR2 YFSETQ. The CDR3 consists of 15 residues. CDR3 in amino acids: CASSLWAAVGYEQYF. DNA for the CDR3: TGCGCCAGCAGCTTATGGGCAGCGGTCGGCTACGAGCAGTACTTC.

This clonotype was seen ten or more times. This beta chain came through as a stray read in a library set up for alpha chains, and its size says little. The chain combines TRBV6-1 with TRBJ2-7, with TRBD2 matching 9 bases. Germline values: CDR1 MNHNS, CDR2 SASEGT. The J segment lost 9 bases and the V segment lost 2 bases, leaving 11 bases of the junction unmatched. The CDR3 has 15 amino acids. The CDR3: CASSERGTSNIGQYF. CDR3 nucleotide sequence: TGTGCCAGCAGTGAACGCGGGACTAGCAATATCGGGCAGTACTTC.

This clonotype appeared a few times. This beta chain represents an off-target read in a library built for alpha chains; its size is of limited meaning. The chain combines TRBV19 with TRBJ2-3; 10 bases agree with TRBD2. This CDR3 has 16 amino acids. V gave up 2 bases and J gave up 3 bases; unmatched junction bases: 5. Germline V gives CDR1 LNHDA, CDR2 SQIVND (reference sequence). CDR3 loop: CASSIRLAGVTDTQYF. CDR3 sequence (DNA): TGTGCCAGTAGTATAAGGCTAGCGGGAGTTACAGATACGCAGTATTTT.

This clonotype was seen repeatedly, ten times or more. Being off target in a library aimed at alpha chains, this beta chain has a size of little meaning. The chain is built from TRBV24-1 and TRBJ2-3; 8 bases match TRBD2. Germline loops: CDR1 KGHDR, CDR2 SFDVKD. This CDR3 is 15 amino acids long. V dropped 1 base and J dropped 3; count of bases not matched to a gene: 2. The CDR3 DNA reads as TGTGCCACCAGTGATTTAGCGGGAGATACAGATACGCAGTATTTT. It translates to CATSDLAGDTDTQYF.

This clonotype was seen ten or more times. One end of the junction fails to match germline, which may point to a read error. A library made for alpha chains picked up this beta chain off target, so its size means little. V gene TRBV29-1 combines with J gene TRBJ2-3; the D is unclear. This CDR3 is built from 15 residues. The germline V gene encodes CDR1 SQVTM and CDR2 ANQGSEA. The CDR3 sequence: CSVEASGIGTDTQYF. In DNA form, the CDR3 reads TGCAGCGTGGAAGCTAGTGGGATCGGCACAGATACGCAGTATTTT.

The table lists this clonotype with many counts. The library was designed around alpha chains, so this beta chain is a stray read whose abundance carries little weight. The genes are TRBV29-1 and TRBJ2-2; TRBD1 is a possible D gene (6 bases). The CDR3 is 13 residues long. V dropped 7 bases and J dropped 1 base, with 10 bases sitting between them. Germline values: CDR1 SQVTM, CDR2 ANQGSEA. The DNA for the CDR3 is TGCAGCGCGGCACAGGGGAACACCGGGGAGCTGTTTTTT. Its translation is CSAAQGNTGELFF.

This clonotype has ten or more counts. The size of this beta chain means little, since it is a stray read in a library made for alpha chains. The chain is built from TRBV7-9 and TRBJ2-1; 11 bases match TRBD2. The CDR3 is 15 amino acids. Germline V gives CDR1 SEHNR, CDR2 FQNEAQ (reference sequence). V gave up 5 bases and J gave up 8 bases; unmatched junction bases: 8. The CDR3 coding sequence is TGTGCCAGCAGCCGTCGGACTAGCGGGTGGGATGAGCAGTTCTTC. Amino acid sequence: CASSRRTSGWDEQFF.

This clonotype was found many times. Found in a library prepared for alpha chains, this beta chain is an off-target read, and its abundance has little meaning. This sequence joins TRBV28 and TRBJ1-2; 9 bases match TRBD1. Per the germline V gene, CDR1 is MDHEN and CDR2 is SYDVKM. The CDR3 extends over 14 amino acids. Losses at the gene ends were 8 bases for V and 3 bases for J; bases not matched to a gene: 7. The CDR3 protein is CASGGQGNYYGYTF. The CDR3 DNA sequence: TGTGCCAGCGGAGGACAGGGGAACTACTATGGCTACACCTTC.

This clonotype was seen ten or more times. As an off-target read in a library built for alpha chains, this beta chain has a frequency of little significance. V usage is TRBV4-1 and J usage is TRBJ2-3, with D perhaps matching TRBD2 (5 bases). From germline, CDR1 is MGHRA and CDR2 YSYEKL. Trimming cost V 8 bases and J 2 bases, with 17 bases left between them. This CDR3 spans 15 amino acids. For the CDR3, the DNA is TGCGCCAGCCGCCGTGGAGGTATAGTCACAGATACGCAGTATTTT. The encoded protein is CASRRGGIVTDTQYF.

This clonotype occurred many times. This beta chain appears as a stray read in a library generated for alpha chains; its size is not informative. The chain combines TRBV15 with TRBJ2-3; D assignment may be TRBD1 or TRBD2 (5 bases each). CDR1 and CDR2 (germline): LNHNV, YYDKDF (reference sequence). This CDR3 is 14 amino acids long. The V end lost 1 base, the J end lost 4 bases, and 9 bases lay between the germline ends. This CDR3 is CATSRGGDSDTQYF. The CDR3 nucleotides are TGTGCCACCAGCAGAGGAGGGGATTCAGATACGCAGTATTTT.

This clonotype appeared a few times. This beta chain appears as a stray read in a library generated for alpha chains; its size is not informative. The chain combines TRBV7-3 with TRBJ2-6; D not resolved. Germline loops: CDR1 SGHTA, CDR2 FQGTGA. Trimming stripped 2 bases from V and 10 bases from J, with 9 bases between. The length of the CDR3 is 13 residues. The CDR3 nucleotides are TGTGCCAGCAGCTTATCTCAGGATAACGTCCTGACTTTC. Translation gives CASSLSQDNVLTF.

This clonotype was observed at least ten times. This beta chain is off target for a library built for alpha chains, so its abundance means little. The rearrangement links TRBV28 to TRBJ2-2, with TRBD2 identical over 15 bases. V lost 6 bases and J lost 7; bases outside the gene matches: 12. This CDR3 contains 18 residues. CDR1 and CDR2 (germline): MDHEN, SYDVKM. The CDR3 region is CASSPRTSGRVYVGELFF. The DNA of the CDR3 is TGTGCCAGCAGCCCCCGGACTAGCGGGAGGGTTTATGTCGGGGAGCTGTTTTTT.

There are many counts of this clonotype. This beta chain is a stray read from a library made for alpha chains; its abundance is not meaningful. The chain recombines TRBV12-3 or TRBV12-4 with TRBJ1-5; no definite D call. The V end lost 1 base, the J end lost 0 bases, and 13 bases lay between the germline ends. This CDR3 is built from 17 residues. In DNA form, the CDR3 reads TGTGCCAGCAGTTTAGAACCAGACTATTATAGCAATCAGCCCCAGCATTTT. Encoded protein: CASSLEPDYYSNQPQHF.

This clonotype has just a few counts. This beta chain appears as a stray read in a library generated for alpha chains; its size is not informative. The rearrangement links TRBV7-9 to TRBJ2-1; 10 bases are a match to TRBD2. V shed 5 bases and J 9 bases; nucleotides not matched to a gene: 16. The CDR3 extends over 17 amino acids. In germline, CDR1 is SEHNR, CDR2 FQNEAQ (reference sequence). In DNA form, the CDR3 reads TGTGCCAGCAGCCCCCCCTCCGGGACTAGCGTTCCGGGTGAGCAGTTCTTC. Protein product: CASSPPSGTSVPGEQFF.

For this clonotype: This sequence may be a read error, since a much larger clone differs from it by one base. Because the library targeted alpha chains, this beta chain is an off-target read whose size means little. The chain links TRBV2 to TRBJ1-1, with D uncertain. V was shortened by 6 bases and J by 1 base, with 3 bases between the two germline ends. The CDR3 covers 11 residues. Germline-derived CDR1 and CDR2 are SNHLY and FYNNEI. CDR3 protein: CASSQNTEAFF. The CDR3 nucleotides are TGTGCCAGCAGCCAGAACACTGAAGCTTTCTTT.